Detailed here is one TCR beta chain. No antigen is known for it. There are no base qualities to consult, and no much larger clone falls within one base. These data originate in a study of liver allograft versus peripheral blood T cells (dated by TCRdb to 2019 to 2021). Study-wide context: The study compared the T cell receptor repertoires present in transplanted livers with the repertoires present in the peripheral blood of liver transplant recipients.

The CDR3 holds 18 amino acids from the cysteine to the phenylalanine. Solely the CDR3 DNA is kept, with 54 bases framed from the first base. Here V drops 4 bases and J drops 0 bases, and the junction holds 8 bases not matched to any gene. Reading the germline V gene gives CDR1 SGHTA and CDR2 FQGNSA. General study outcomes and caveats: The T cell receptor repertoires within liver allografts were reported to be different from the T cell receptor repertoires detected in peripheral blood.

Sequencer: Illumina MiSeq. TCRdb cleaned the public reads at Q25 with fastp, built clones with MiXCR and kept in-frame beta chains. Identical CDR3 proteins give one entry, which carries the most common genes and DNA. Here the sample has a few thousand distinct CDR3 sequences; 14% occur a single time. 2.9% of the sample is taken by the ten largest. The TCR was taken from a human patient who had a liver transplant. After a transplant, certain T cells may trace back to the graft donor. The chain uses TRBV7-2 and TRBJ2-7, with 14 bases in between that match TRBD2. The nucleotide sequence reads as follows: TGTGCCAGCAGCTCGAGGACTAGCGGGAGGTTTGACTCCTACGAGCAGTACTTC. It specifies CASSSRTSGRFDSYEQYF. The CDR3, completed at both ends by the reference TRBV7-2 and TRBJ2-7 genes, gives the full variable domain GAGVSQSPSNKVTEKGKDVELRCDPISGHTALYWYRQSLGQGLEFLIYFQGNSAPDKSGLPSDRFSAERTGGSVSTLTIQRTQQEDSAVYLCASSSRTSGRFDSYEQYFGPGTRLTVT.